Following are 3 T cell receptor beta chains from one sample sequenced in a study of early T cells in non-severe SARS-CoV-2 infection. TCRdb recomputed calls from the 5' RACE reads with MiXCR, one row per CDR3 protein. The sample carries fewer than 25,000 distinct CDR3 sequences, more than 5% recorded once. Sequenced here: whole blood, sampled at baseline. Receptor source: an adult who was a healthcare worker with PCR-confirmed SARS-CoV-2 infection or an uninfected control (not recorded which).

The table lists this clonotype with many counts. J is TRBJ1-1 and V is TRBV5-1; D uncertain. Germline assignment: CDR1 SGHRS and CDR2 YFSETQ. The CDR3 is made up of 13 amino acids. V gave up 0 bases and J gave up 1 base, with 4 bases separating them. The CDR3 loop is CASSLGANTEAFF. As DNA, the CDR3 is TGCGCCAGCAGCTTGGGGGCGAACACTGAAGCTTTCTTT.

This clonotype was recorded many times. As DNA, the CDR3 is TGTGCCAGCAGTCCGGATAGCGGGGGCACAGATACGCAGTATTTT. As protein: CASSPDSGGTDTQYF. The chain employs TRBV12-3 or TRBV12-4 and TRBJ2-3; the match to TRBD2 covers 8 bases. The CDR3 totals 15 residues. The J segment lost 1 base and the V segment lost 5 bases, leaving 5 bases of the junction unmatched.

This clonotype was counted many times. The chain joins TRBV3-1 to TRBJ2-7, with D unresolved. Germline loops: CDR1 LGHDT, CDR2 YNNKEL (reference sequence). This CDR3 comprises 14 residues. The ends were cut back, 1 base at V and 3 bases at J, with 10 bases in the middle. The CDR3 DNA reads as TGTGCCAGCAGCCAAGGAGTTTGGGACTACGAGCAGTACTTC. Its translation is CASSQGVWDYEQYF.